What follows is one T cell receptor (beta chain) and its context. Original analysis: Reference gene primer amplification gave nucleated cell count estimates. Clones were read by immunoSEQ multiplex PCR, and TCRdb kept only the in-frame ones, dropping some. V and J calls and clone size are given by that table; D and trimming were obtained from the DNA. The sample holds around 150,000 clones, over 80% seen once. The CDR3 has 14 residues. Germline CDR1 is KGHDR and CDR2 is SFDVKD. V was shortened by 6 bases and J by 4 bases, with 11 bases between the two germline ends. The sample originates from a study of blood T cell repertoires in COVID-19. The overall study: Researchers got acute and convalescent COVID-19 samples from the United States, Italy and Spain. T cells, B-cell-depleted T cells, or PBMCs supplied cDNA or gDNA.

This receptor was taken from a man aged 55 to 70 with active or convalescent COVID-19. The sample was peripheral blood. This chain links TRBV24-1 with TRBJ2-2; D may be TRBD1 (5 bases). CDR3 amino acids: CATSLAGSTGELFF. The CDR3 nucleotides read TGTGCCACCAGTCTCGCAGGGTCCACCGGGGAGCTGTTTTTT.